This record covers a single TCR beta chain. No antigen is known for it. This sample was taken from a study of T cell clonotyping in hematopoietic cell transplantation. Overall study context: Recipients' pretransplant samples followed cytoreduction. Study-level points and caveats: At the given depth, recipient repertoires were over 97% de novo clonotypes.

Time point reported: recipient sample about 28 days before transplant, after cytoreduction. Repertoires were generated with immunoSEQ multiplex PCR, while TCRdb's copy carries only in-frame clones and drops some. The profile shows about 16,000 clones, 90% to 95% of them singletons. The V segment lost 3 bases and the J segment 4 bases; nucleotides outside the gene matches: 5. The CDR3 length is 15 residues. Germline V CDR1 and CDR2: MGHDK, SYGVNS. The rearrangement joins TRBV25-1 to TRBJ2-3, with 9 bases fitting TRBD2. The starting material was peripheral blood mononuclear cells, obtained before stem cell transplant. This receptor was taken from a man between 18 and 29 years old with biphenotypic leukemia. Some clones in this sample may be carry-over from other donors' samples. The CDR3 nucleotides are TGTGCCAGCAGTGATGGCGGGGGGGCCCCAGATACGCAGTATTTT. Translation gives CASSDGGGAPDTQYF.